The rows below give T cell receptor beta chains drawn from one sample of a study of CD8+CD57+ T cells in acquired aplastic anemia. TCRdb reprocessed the reads via MiXCR and lists one record per CDR3 protein. Counted here are approximately 190,000 distinct CDR3 sequences, roughly half occurring once; the ten biggest clones make up 9.7%. The sequenced sample was sorted CD4+, CD8+, or CD8+CD57+ T cells (not recorded which) from PBMCs. The receptors derive from a human donor with aplastic anemia. The CDR3 runs from the conserved cysteine through the conserved F or W. The D gene is left open where the match is weak. Clone size appears in some rows only: once, few, many, or a class for an expanded clone.

-,TRBV14,TRBD2,TRBJ2-1,CASSPRLAGLINEQFF,TGTGCCAGCAGCCCCCGACTAGCGGGGTTGATCAATGAGCAGTTCTTC
many,TRBV20-1,TRBD2,TRBJ2-3,CSALTSGAPSTDTQYF,TGCAGTGCTCTAACTAGCGGGGCCCCTAGCACAGATACGCAGTATTTT
few,TRBV10-3,TRBD1,TRBJ2-3,CAISESSGGNADTQYF,TGTGCCATCAGTGAGTCGTCAGGGGGAAACGCAGATACGCAGTATTTT
many,TRBV9,-,TRBJ1-6,CASSVETGGRGGSPLHF,TGTGCCAGCAGCGTAGAGACAGGAGGGCGTGGTGGTTCACCCCTCCACTTT
many,TRBV5-4,-,TRBJ1-4,CASSLAANEKLFF,TGTGCCAGCAGCTTGGCGGCTAATGAAAAACTGTTTTTT
many,TRBV7-2,-,TRBJ2-3,CASSSSPSTDTQYF,TGTGCCAGCAGCTCTTCCCCTAGCACAGATACGCAGTATTTT
-,TRBV2,-,TRBJ2-3,CASSGRDTDTQYF,TGTGCCAGCAGTGGTCGCGACACAGATACGCAGTATTTT
many,TRBV19,TRBD1,TRBJ2-1,CASSSRDRGSNEQFF,TGTGCCAGTAGTTCCCGGGACAGGGGCTCCAATGAGCAGTTCTTC
-,TRBV19,-,TRBJ1-1,CASSIVYGGSTEAFF,TGTGCCAGTAGTATAGTGTACGGGGGTTCGACTGAAGCTTTCTTT
-,TRBV4-2,TRBD1,TRBJ1-5,CASSQAGGLGNQPQHF,TGTGCCAGCAGCCAAGCAGGGGGCCTGGGCAATCAGCCCCAGCATTTT
many,TRBV5-1,-,TRBJ1-1,CASSFEMNTEAFF,TGCGCCAGCAGCTTTGAAATGAACACTGAAGCTTTCTTT
-,TRBV7-7,TRBD2,TRBJ2-5,CASSSSGPGTQYF,TGTGCTAGCAGTTCTAGCGGCCCTGGGACCCAGTACTTC
-,TRBV5-1,-,TRBJ1-5,CASSLGLDSNQPQHF,TGCGCCAGCAGCTTGGGGTTGGATAGCAATCAGCCCCAGCATTTT
many,TRBV7-2,-,TRBJ2-3,CASSSGRASDTQYF,TGTGCCAGCAGCAGCGGCAGGGCTAGCGACACGCAGTATTTT
-,TRBV11-1,TRBD2,TRBJ2-3,CASSSPGASGDHTSTDTQYF,TGTGCCAGCAGCTCCCCCGGGGCCAGCGGGGACCACACTAGCACAGATACGCAGTATTTT
-,TRBV24-1,TRBD2,TRBJ2-1,CATSDLTSGTYNEQFF,TGTGCCACCAGTGATCTAACTAGCGGGACCTACAATGAGCAGTTCTTC
many,TRBV28,-,TRBJ2-5,CASSLIKETQYF,TGTGCCAGCAGTTTGATCAAAGAGACCCAGTACTTC
-,TRBV10-3,-,TRBJ2-2,CASTEDFTGELFF,TGTGCCTCTACGGAGGACTTCACCGGGGAGCTGTTTTTT
-,TRBV9,-,TRBJ2-5,CASSVGGPPQETQYF,TGTGCCAGCAGCGTAGGAGGACCACCGCAAGAGACCCAGTACTTC
many,TRBV25-1,TRBD2,TRBJ2-5,CASSDPRGRGLAGVGRETQYF,TGTGCCAGCAGTGACCCTCGGGGAAGGGGACTAGCGGGAGTAGGGAGGGAGACCCAGTACTTC
many,TRBV7-2,-,TRBJ2-1,CASSPWSANEQFF,TGTGCCAGCAGCCCGTGGAGTGCCAATGAGCAGTTCTTC
many,TRBV10-2,-,TRBJ2-1,CASSDVRGVGTYNEQFF,TGCGCCAGCAGTGATGTACGTGGCGTTGGGACCTACAATGAGCAGTTCTTC